Shown below are 9 T cell receptor beta chains from a single sample sequenced in a study of shared clonotypes between healthy human individuals. The table came from immunoSEQ multiplex PCR; TCRdb's copy has only in-frame clones and leaves some out. Of some 790,000 clones listed, approximately 77% are singletons. Sequencing used memory CD4+ T cells sorted from blood. Subset meaning: CD45RA-negative fraction. The origin of the receptors is a woman aged 25-40 years in good health.

The chain carries TRBV19 and TRBJ2-3; D is undetermined. The germline gives CDR1 LNHDA, CDR2 SQIVND (reference sequence). The CDR3 has 13 amino acids. Trimming removed 4 bases at V and 6 bases at J, with 11 bases between. CDR3 protein: CASSNRVEDTQYF. CDR3 coding DNA: TGTGCCAGTAGTAACCGTGTCGAGGATACGCAGTATTTT.

On this clone: A junction end diverges from the germline sequence, so it may reflect a read error. V gene TRBV28 combines with J gene TRBJ2-5; D might be TRBD2 (6 bases). The CDR3 has 13 residues. From germline, CDR1 is MDHEN and CDR2 SYDVKM. The CDR3 sequence is CASSLRGGEPQYF. The DNA for the CDR3 is TGTGCCAGCAGTTTAAGGGGAGGAGAGCCCCAGTACTTC.

The V call is TRBV11-3, the J call TRBJ2-7, with unresolved D. The CDR3 is 13 amino acids. From germline, CDR1 is SGHNT and CDR2 YENEEA. The V end was cut by 1 base, the J end by 6 bases, with 10 bases between. Here the CDR3 DNA reads TGTGCCAGCAGCTTAGGGGGTAGGGTCGAGCAGTACTTC. Translation gives CASSLGGRVEQYF.

The chain links TRBV6-6 to TRBJ2-7, with D perhaps matching TRBD1 (6 bases). Germline values: CDR1 MNHNY, CDR2 SVGAGI (reference sequence). The CDR3 is 14 residues long. The V end lost 2 bases, the J end lost 3 bases, and 11 bases lay between the germline ends. The CDR3 bases are TGTGCCAGCAGTTACGCCGGACAGAGCTACGAGCAGTACTTC. This codes for CASSYAGQSYEQYF.

The chain joins TRBV5-5 to TRBJ2-4; the match to TRBD1 covers 7 bases. The CDR3 loop spans 14 amino acids. Per germline, CDR1 SGHKS and CDR2 YYEKEE (reference sequence). Unmatched junction bases numbered 10, after V lost 4 bases and J lost 9 bases. CDR3 DNA: TGTGCCAGCAGCCAAGACAGGGCTTCGGGCATTCAGTACTTC. The encoded protein is CASSQDRASGIQYF. The full variable domain, rest sourced from reference TRBV5-5 and TRBJ2-4, is DAGVTQSPTHLIKTRGQQVTLRCSPISGHKSVSWYQQVLGQGPQFIFQYYEKEERGRGNFPDRFSARQFPNYSSELNVNALLLGDSALYLCASSQDRASGIQYFGAGTRLSVL.

This clone appeared once. This chain joins TRBV7-7 and TRBJ2-3; TRBD2 is a possible D gene (6 bases). Trimming removed 2 bases at V and 1 base at J, with 10 bases between. This CDR3 is built from 15 residues. The germline V gene encodes CDR1 SSHAT and CDR2 FNYEAQ (reference sequence). The CDR3 sequence: CASSLNSGGTDTQYF. CDR3 coding DNA: TGTGCCAGCAGCTTAAATAGCGGAGGCACAGATACGCAGTATTTT.

This chain links TRBV19 with TRBJ2-3; D unresolved. The CDR3 loop spans 14 amino acids. Germline CDR1 LNHDA, CDR2 SQIVND (reference sequence). Trimming left V 8 bases short and J 0 bases short, with 12 bases between. The CDR3 DNA reads TGTGCCAGTCAACAAGGAGTCAGCACAGATACGCAGTATTTT. Protein sequence: CASQQGVSTDTQYF.

CDR3 nucleotide sequence: TGTGCCAGTCGCTCGCAGGACGGGGGGTCTTTTCAGCCCCAGCATTTT. Amino acids: CASRSQDGGSFQPQHF. The rearrangement uses TRBV19 and TRBJ1-5, with D possibly TRBD1 on 5 matching bases. V lost 8 bases to trimming and J lost 6 bases, with 23 bases between them. Germline CDR1 reads LNHDA; CDR2 reads SQIVND (reference sequence). This CDR3 contains 16 residues.

This chain connects TRBV5-1 to TRBJ2-7, with TRBD2 as a possible D gene (6 bases). The CDR3 is 16 amino acids. Deletions cut 0 bases from V and 4 bases from J, with 17 bases between. Germline V gene lookup returns CDR1 SGHRS and CDR2 YFSETQ. CDR3 region: CASSLATGTGLYEQYF. The CDR3 DNA follows: TGCGCCAGCAGCTTGGCGACCGGGACGGGACTTTACGAGCAGTACTTC. The whole variable domain, remainder taken from reference TRBV5-1 and TRBJ2-7, is KAGVTQTPRYLIKTRGQQVTLSCSPISGHRSVSWYQQTPGQGLQFLFEYFSETQRNKGNFPGRFSGRQFSNSRSEMNVSTLELGDSALYLCASSLATGTGLYEQYFGPGTRLTVT.